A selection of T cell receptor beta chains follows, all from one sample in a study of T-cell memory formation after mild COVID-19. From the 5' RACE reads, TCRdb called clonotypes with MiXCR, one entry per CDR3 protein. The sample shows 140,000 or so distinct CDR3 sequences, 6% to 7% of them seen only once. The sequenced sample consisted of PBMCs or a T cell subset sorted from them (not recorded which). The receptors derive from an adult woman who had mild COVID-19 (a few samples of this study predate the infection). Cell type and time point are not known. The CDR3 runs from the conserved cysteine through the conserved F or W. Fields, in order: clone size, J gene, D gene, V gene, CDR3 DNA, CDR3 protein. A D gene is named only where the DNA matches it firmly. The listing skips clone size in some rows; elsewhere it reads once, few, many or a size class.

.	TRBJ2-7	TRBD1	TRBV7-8	TGTGCCAGCAGCACACGACAGGGCCACGAGCAGTACTTC	CASSTRQGHEQYF
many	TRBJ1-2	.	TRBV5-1	TGCGCCAGCAGCCTTGGGGAAGGGTATGGCTACACCTTC	CASSLGEGYGYTF
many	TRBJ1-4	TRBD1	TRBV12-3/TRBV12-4	TGTGCCAGCAGTTTAGTCAGGGGGAGAAATGAAAAACTGTTTTTT	CASSLVRGRNEKLFF
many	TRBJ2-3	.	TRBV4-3	TGCGCCAGCAGCCGATCAGGTGTCTCTCCCACAGATACGCAGTATTTT	CASSRSGVSPTDTQYF
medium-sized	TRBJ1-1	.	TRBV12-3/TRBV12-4	TGTGCCAGCAGTTTAGGTAAAAACACTGAAGCTTTCTTT	CASSLGKNTEAFF
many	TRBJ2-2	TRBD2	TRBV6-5	TGTGCCAGCAGCCCAGGAAGGGGAGGGATCAACGGGGAGCTGTTTTTT	CASSPGRGGINGELFF
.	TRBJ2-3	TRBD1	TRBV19	TGTGCCAGTAGATGGACAGGGGGCTTGACAGATACGCAGTATTTT	CASRWTGGLTDTQYF
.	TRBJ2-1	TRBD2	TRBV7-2	TGTGCCAGCACCCCTCGGGGACTAGCGGGTGAGAGGGGGCAGTTCTTC	CASTPRGLAGERGQFF
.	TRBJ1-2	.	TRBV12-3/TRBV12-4	TGTGCCAGCAGGCGAGCTGTCGGGGGGGGTGAGAATGGCTACACCTTC	CASRRAVGGGENGYTF
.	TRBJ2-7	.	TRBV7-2	TGTGCCAGCAGCACCCGGCAGGGGGGCTACGAGCAGTACTTC	CASSTRQGGYEQYF
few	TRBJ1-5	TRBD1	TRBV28	TGTGCCAGCAGTTTACAGGGGGATCATCAGCCCCAGCATTTT	CASSLQGDHQPQHF
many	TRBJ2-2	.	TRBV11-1	TGTGCCAGCAGCTTAGGGAGGGGGGCCAACACCGGGGAGCTGTTTTTT	CASSLGRGANTGELFF
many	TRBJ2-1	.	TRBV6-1	TGTGCCAGCAGTGAACGAGGTCCCCTTAATGAGCAGTTCTTC	CASSERGPLNEQFF
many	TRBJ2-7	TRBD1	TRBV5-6	TGTGCCAGCAGCCTCAGGACAGGAGACTACGAGCAGTACTTC	CASSLRTGDYEQYF
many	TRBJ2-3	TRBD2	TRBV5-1	TGCGCCAGCAGCCAAGCCTTGGGAGGGGGCACAGATACGCAGTATTTT	CASSQALGGGTDTQYF
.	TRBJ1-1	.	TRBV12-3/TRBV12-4	TGTGCCAGCAGCCCTACATGGGGCACTGAAGCTTTCTTT	CASSPTWGTEAFF
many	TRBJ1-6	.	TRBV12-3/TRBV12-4	TGTGCCAGCAGTTTCAGGGTAGCCGATTCACCCCTCCACTTT	CASSFRVADSPLHF
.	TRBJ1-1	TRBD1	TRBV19	TGTGCCAGTAGTATCCGGGACAGGCCGAACACTGAAGCTTTCTTT	CASSIRDRPNTEAFF
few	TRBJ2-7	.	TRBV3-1	TGTGCCAGCAGCCAAGATCAAGGGGGCGAGCAGTACTTC	CASSQDQGGEQYF
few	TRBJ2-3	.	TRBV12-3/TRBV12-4	TGTGCCAGTACCCGGGGGAGCACAGATACGCAGTATTTT	CASTRGSTDTQYF
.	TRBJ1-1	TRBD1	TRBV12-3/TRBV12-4	TGTGCCAGCAAAACCAAAGACAGGGTTGGGACTGAAGCTTTCTTT	CASKTKDRVGTEAFF
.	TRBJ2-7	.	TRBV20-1	TGCAGTGCTAGAGTGGGAGTTGGTTACGAGCAGTACTTC	CSARVGVGYEQYF
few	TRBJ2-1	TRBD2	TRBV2	TGTGCCAGCGACACCGGGGCGGGGGTTCTAGCGGGAGAGGTTAATGAGCAGTTCTTC	CASDTGAGVLAGEVNEQFF
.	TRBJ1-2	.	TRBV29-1	TGCAGCGTTGAAAGGGGGAGAAACTATGGCTACACCTTC	CSVERGRNYGYTF
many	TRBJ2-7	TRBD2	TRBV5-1	TGCGCCAGCAGCTTGGCTCTTGCGCGGGAGGGCTACGAGCAGTACTTC	CASSLALAREGYEQYF
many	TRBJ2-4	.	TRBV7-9	TGTGCCAGCAGCTTAACCCCCGTTGGTACGGGACCCAAAAACATTCAGTACTTC	CASSLTPVGTGPKNIQYF